This record concerns one T cell receptor beta chain sequence. All donors came from Russia, were Caucasian and healthy, and spanned ages roughly 6 to 95. Next came a second PCR, run for about 7 to 12 cycles, which used a sample-barcoded 5' primer along with a J-beta primer mix. TCRdb reanalysed the 5' RACE reads using MiXCR and keeps one entry per CDR3 protein. The table includes about 640,000 distinct CDR3 sequences, approximately 59% detected once. The record originates from a study of blood T cells in healthy people across ages. V gave up 1 base and J gave up 1 base; unmatched junction bases: 3. The CDR3 has 14 residues. Germline assignment: CDR1 DFQATT and CDR2 SNEGSKA (reference sequence).

V usage is TRBV20-1 and J usage is TRBJ1-1, with 7 bases identical to TRBD1. The sequenced material came from blood. This TCR was recovered from a man aged 55 to 70 in good health. CDR3 in DNA: TGCAGTGCTAGAGCAGACAGGGAGAACACTGAAGCTTTCTTT. It yields the protein CSARADRENTEAFF.